This TCR beta chain derives from a study of blood T cells in healthy people across ages. Germline-derived CDR1 and CDR2 are LGHDT and YNNKEL (reference sequence). The CDR3 length is 16 residues. V lost 0 bases and J lost 5; bases outside the gene matches: 7. Total RNA extraction produced at least 5.5 micrograms (per sample) for the study. A word on this clonotype: What it binds is unknown.

Sample-barcoded 5' priming and a J-beta primer mix drove a second PCR of about 6 to 12 cycles. Each cDNA molecule, via a template-switch adaptor with 12 random nucleotides, was tagged. CDR3-containing paired-end reads numbered at least 3 million in each sample. Each CDR3 protein gets one entry after TCRdb re-called the 5' RACE reads with MiXCR. Of about 1.4 million distinct CDR3 sequences listed, roughly 60% are singletons. General study results and limits: Leaving the PBMCs unsorted stopped any conclusive comparison of naive versus antigen-experienced cells.

The source material was blood. The source is a man aged 18 to 35 in good health. The V and J genes are TRBV3-1 and TRBJ2-3; 8 positions match TRBD2. The CDR3 loop reads CASSQDGRAGIDTQYF. The CDR3 DNA is TGTGCCAGCAGCCAAGACGGGAGGGCCGGCATAGATACGCAGTATTTT.